This T cell receptor beta chain was obtained from a study of shared clonotypes between healthy human individuals. The study, taken as a whole, reports: Generation probabilities of non-shared clonotypes were lower (relative to those shared by all four donors).

As concerns this clone: Its target is unknown.

Only in-frame clones appear in the TCRdb table, and some are missing; sequencing was by immunoSEQ multiplex PCR. The repertoire consists of more than 2,000,000 clones, with roughly 92% occurring once and the leading ten covering 0.14%. The ends were cut back, 0 bases at V and 8 bases at J, with 10 bases in the middle. This CDR3 spans 13 amino acids. Germline V CDR1 and CDR2: ENHRY, SYGVKD. The chain recombines TRBV10-3 with TRBJ1-1; the D gene is possibly TRBD1 (6 bases). The clonotype originates from a man younger than 30 in good health. Sequences were obtained from naive CD4+ T cells sorted from blood. The subset is: CD45RA+ positively selected. CDR3 sequence: CAISESGAGEAFF. The CDR3 DNA reads TGTGCCATCAGTGAGTCGGGGGCAGGGGAAGCTTTCTTT.